This T cell receptor (beta chain) appears in the sequencing data of a study of blood T cells in healthy people across ages. Study-level background: Per every two T cells, about one barcoded beta molecule was captured by template switching. Findings and limits, study-wide: The study could not conclusively compare naive and antigen-experienced cells, given its unsorted PBMCs. Comparison with aged donors showed that long-lived donors had more naive CD4+ cells and higher diversity.

The second PCR ran about 6 to 11 cycles with a sample-barcoded 5' primer and J-beta primers. One entry per CDR3 protein, called by TCRdb with MiXCR from the 5' RACE reads. Among approximately 900,000 distinct CDR3 sequences, 45% to 50% were seen once, and the ten largest hold 13%. CDR3 length: 12 amino acids. Germline values: CDR1 SNHLY, CDR2 FYNNEI. As for this clonotype: The antigen is unknown. The junction differs from germline at one of its ends, possibly a read error.

The source material was blood. The sequence was collected from a man under 40 in good health. The genes are TRBV2 and TRBJ2-3; D possibly corresponds to TRBD1 (5 bases). CDR3 loop: CASSGYTDAQYF. CDR3 in DNA: TGTGCCAGCTCAGGGTACACAGATGCGCAGTATTTT. The full variable domain, with the rest looked up from reference TRBV2 and TRBJ2-3, is EPEVTQTPSHQVTQMGQEVILRCVPISNHLYFYWYRQILGQKVEFLVSFYNNEISEKSEIFDDQFSVERPDGSNFTLKIRSTKLEDSAMYFCASSGYTDAQYFGPGTRLTVL.